This TCR beta chain was recorded in a study of cytomegalovirus exposure and HLA in healthy donors. Findings of the study overall: Rarity characterized most TCR sequences, yet some public TCRs appeared in many donors. Presence/absence analyses supposed approximately even sequencing depth among donors. For TCR beta chains, V- and J-gene trimming was later linked to a missense DCLRE1C variant. In a later analysis, the majority of CMV-associated beta chains seemingly showed HLA restriction.

V shed 5 bases and J 6 bases; nucleotides not matched to a gene: 5. CDR3 length: 15 residues. Germline loops: CDR1 MNHNY, CDR2 SVGAGI (reference sequence). Primers included in the PCR were 60 Vbeta and 13 Jbeta primers. Measured with immunoSEQ multiplex PCR; TCRdb has only the in-frame clones, and not every one. This table has approximately 200,000 clones, 82% appearing once. A word on this clone: What it binds is not known.

The origin of this receptor is a woman aged 45-59 years in good health and CMV-seropositive. The gene calls are TRBV6-6 and TRBJ2-2; 11 positions match TRBD1. Sample: PBMCs. The CDR3: CASSARTGGPGELFF. The CDR3 coding sequence is TGTGCCAGCAGTGCCCGGACAGGGGGCCCCGGGGAGCTGTTTTTT.